This paragraph covers one T cell receptor (beta chain) sequence. V dropped 1 base and J dropped 3; count of bases not matched to a gene: 2. Germline V gives CDR1 SGHTA, CDR2 FQGTGA. CDR3 length equals 14 residues. These data originate in a study of blood T cell repertoires in COVID-19. Assay used: immunoSEQ multiplex PCR; TCRdb lists only in-frame clones, some missing. The sample contains around 100,000 clones, about 89% of which appear only once. The sample consisted of peripheral blood. The chain carries TRBV7-3 and TRBJ1-1, with 7 bases fitting TRBD1. The clonotype was recovered from a human donor with acute or convalescent COVID-19. The donor label of this sample is uncertain. The CDR3 nucleotides read TGTGCCAGCAGCTTAAAGGGGGCGGACACTGAAGCTTTCTTT. Translation gives CASSLKGADTEAFF.